This T cell receptor (beta chain) comes out of a study of blood T cell repertoires in COVID-19 (TCRdb year 2020). At the level of the whole study: Collaborator samples came from the United States, Italy and Spain and covered acute and convalescent phases of COVID-19. The samples were drawn from the first 160 participants of the ongoing ImmuneRACE study and from under 1,500 subjects provided by 6 global collaborators. The repertoires were made available in a free public database intended to serve as a resource for research on the immune response to SARS-CoV-2. Nearly every sample came with metadata listing a de-identified subject ID, COVID-19 status, age in years and sex. The prospective study material was composed of cDNA or gDNA derived from T cells, B-cell-depleted T cells, or PBMCs. Where available, HLA class I and class II types were obtained from metadata supplied by the sample provider rather than from assay-based typing. The dataset comprised deeply sampled blood TCRbeta repertoires from subjects exposed to, actively infected with, or recovered from COVID-19. Beyond this particular receptor, the publication reports: The quantity of clinical and demographic metadata differed by source and by participant and was supplied without curation.

Reading from cysteine to phenylalanine, the CDR3 counts 12 amino acids. CDR3 DNA is the only sequence kept; it has 36 bases, read in frame from the first base. V is trimmed back by 4 bases and J by 11 bases, and the junction contains 5 bases that no gene match accounts for. CDR1 SNHLY and CDR2 FYNNEI are derived from the germline V gene. As to this clone: It lacks a known antigen. No clone much larger than this one lies a single base away; base qualities are absent.

The collaborating institutions used their own protocols to collect whole blood in K2EDTA tubes. Collaborator samples were shipped for TCRbeta analysis as frozen whole blood, isolated PBMCs, or DNA extracted from either sample type. TCRbeta CDR3 regions were amplified from genomic DNA by means of the immunoSEQ Assay, a bias-controlled multiplex PCR. Regarding the original processing steps: The number of nucleated cells in each sample was estimated by amplification of reference gene primers within the assay. To quantify the absolute abundance of each unique TCRbeta CDR3 rearrangement, sequence reads were collapsed and filtered. For each sample, productive Simpson clonality was calculated as the square root of Simpson's diversity index across productive rearrangements. TCRdb obtained this table from immuneACCESS and retained in-frame rearrangements with V and J assigned. These tables miss some clones; where compared with another copy, unresolved V genes account for less than half of the shortfall, and the remainder is unexplained. The D gene and trimming were derived from the DNA, and the V and J assignments and clone size from that table. The sample table contains more than 110,000 clones; only one count was recorded for over 70% of them. Around 45% of the sample is in the top ten clones.

The source material was peripheral blood. The receptor comes from a human donor in a cohort sampled during active COVID-19. The sequence is built from TRBV2 and TRBJ1-5, with 7 middle bases fitting TRBD1. The CDR3 reads as follows: CASSGQGVAQHF. The DNA sequence is as follows: TGTGCCAGCAGTGGTCAGGGGGTAGCCCAGCATTTT.